This T cell receptor beta chain stems from a study of cytomegalovirus exposure and HLA in healthy donors. On the study more broadly: From roughly 180 million T cells, an earlier analysis saw 100 million to 140 million unique TCR beta sequences. Study results and limitations: According to a later analysis, donors in an Asian-associated ancestry cluster reportedly had fewer N-insertions than the roughly 720-donor mean. The authors later found most CMV-associated TCR beta chains appeared HLA-restricted.

Points on this clone: What it recognizes is unknown.

This CDR3 contains 17 residues. Looked up from germline, CDR1 is LGHNA and CDR2 is YNFKEQ. V trimming: 5 bases; J trimming: 4 bases; junction bases outside the gene matches: 8. It was with 60 Vbeta and 13 Jbeta primers that the PCR ran. Generated by immunoSEQ multiplex PCR, the TCRdb table keeps only in-frame clones and is missing some. The sample records roughly 200,000 clones, about two thirds being singletons. Material for sequencing was PBMCs. V is TRBV4-2 and J is TRBJ2-1; 13 nucleotides match TRBD2. This receptor was obtained from a middle-aged man in good health and CMV-seropositive. CDR3 bases: TGTGCCAGCAGCGCCGGGACTAGCGGGGTTAAGTACAATGAGCAGTTCTTC. Amino acids: CASSAGTSGVKYNEQFF.